This entry concerns a single T cell receptor beta chain. The data belong to a study of shared clonotypes between healthy human individuals. Per the germline V gene, CDR1 is SGHVS and CDR2 is FQNEAQ. Deletions cut 6 bases from V and 5 bases from J, with 19 bases between. This CDR3 has 15 residues. The method was immunoSEQ multiplex PCR; TCRdb's version includes in-frame clones alone and lacks a portion of them. The sample gives hundreds of thousands of clones, around 72% of which show up once; under 2% is in the top ten. This clonotype was sampled from a woman aged 25-40 years in good health. Sequencing input: memory CD4+ T cells sorted from blood. Subset: CD45RA-negative fraction. The chain carries TRBV7-8 and TRBJ2-5; D perhaps matches TRBD2 (5 bases). This CDR3 is CASRGKAGRGETQYF. CDR3 DNA sequence: TGTGCCAGCAGGGGGAAGGCGGGCCGTGGGGAGACCCAGTACTTC.